The following is a T cell receptor (beta chain) sequence with its context. Its antigen is undetermined. Sequencing used immunoSEQ multiplex PCR; TCRdb keeps in-frame clones, though not all of them. The sample yields about 39,000 clones, approximately 78% seen once. Deletions cut 4 bases from V and 6 bases from J, with 15 bases between. The CDR3 spans 14 residues. Germline V gene data show CDR1 as SEHNR and CDR2 as FQNEAQ (reference sequence). This specimen belongs to a study of STAT3 mutations in large granular lymphocyte leukemia. General observations from the study: At least one immunodominant TCR beta clonotype appeared in every T-cell large granular lymphocyte leukemia patient. A small but highly pathogenic clone may have been missed.

Sequencing used PBMCs. The chain carries TRBV7-9 and TRBJ2-5; D perhaps matches TRBD2 (5 bases). This receptor was obtained from a human donor with T large granular lymphocyte leukemia. Some clones in this sample may be carry-over from other donors' samples. The DNA for the CDR3 is TGTGCCAGCAGCTCCCGGGAAGTAAGGAAGACCCAGTACTTC. This encodes CASSSREVRKTQYF.